These T cell receptor beta chains were read from a single sample in a study of blood T cell repertoires in COVID-19. Here immunoSEQ multiplex PCR was the method, and the copy in TCRdb shows in-frame clones only, minus some. The repertoire holds some 130,000 clones, with roughly 91% as singletons. The sequencing input was peripheral blood. Receptor source: a man aged 55-75 years with COVID-19, enrolled during active disease. The CDR3 runs from the conserved cysteine through the conserved F or W. Each record gives: V gene, CDR3 protein.

v_call: TRBV10-3
cdr3_aa: CAISGSDSHQETQYF

v_call: TRBV28
cdr3_aa: CASSRGSWRGYTF

v_call: TRBV29-1
cdr3_aa: CSVVSGTGVQYF

v_call: TRBV2
cdr3_aa: CASSGVGGYNEQFF

v_call: TRBV6-5
cdr3_aa: CASSSDWAGISVKLFF

v_call: TRBV7-9
cdr3_aa: CASSTGTGNSPLHF

v_call: TRBV5-5
cdr3_aa: CASNDYGQGSIEQYF

v_call: TRBV5-1
cdr3_aa: CASSSDRGHSPLHF

v_call: TRBV30
cdr3_aa: CAWSILGGSSYNEQFF

v_call: TRBV9
cdr3_aa: CASSKGTSGGASSWETQYF

v_call: TRBV4-3
cdr3_aa: CASSQDQGARGYTF

v_call: TRBV5-5
cdr3_aa: CASSFRSGATNTEAFF

v_call: TRBV5-1
cdr3_aa: CASSSGTGNEKLFF

v_call: TRBV6-5
cdr3_aa: CATTQGYGNTIYF

v_call: TRBV10-3
cdr3_aa: CATRTSGDQETQYF

v_call: TRBV6-4
cdr3_aa: CASSSGTQTGGYTF

v_call: TRBV29-1
cdr3_aa: CSVPGTGSYEQYF

v_call: TRBV2
cdr3_aa: CARNDRAHGYTF

v_call: TRBV3-1/TRBV3-2
cdr3_aa: CASSQVLGGASGGNEQFF